This entry is about one T cell receptor beta chain. The antigen is not known. The entry originates in a study of OX40 agonist ivuxolimab in advanced cancers. Overall study: People who had prior anti-PD-1, anti-PD-L1 or anti-CTLA-4 therapy could take part, and about 37% had some. Overall study results and limits: Nonresponders, in some cases, also had low normalized T-cell clonal expansion. Relative to CD4+, CD8+ T cells held more expanded clones on average.

The data were produced by immunoSEQ multiplex PCR, yet TCRdb's version contains in-frame clones alone and is incomplete. Among about 69,000 clones listed, around 83% were seen once. Germline-derived CDR1 and CDR2 are SQVTM and ANQGSEA. Between the trimmed V and J ends, which lost 4 bases and 1 base, there was a span of 15 bases. This CDR3 has 15 residues. V usage is TRBV29-1 and J usage is TRBJ2-3; tentative D call: TRBD2 (6 bases). The receptor comes from an adult with an advanced solid tumor such as melanoma, head and neck, liver or kidney cancer. Material: CD4+ or CD8+ T cells sorted from blood, obtained in a trial of the OX40 agonist ivuxolimab. The CDR3 reads CSVGDVGGGTDTQYF. CDR3 in DNA: TGCAGCGTTGGGGACGTGGGCGGGGGCACAGATACGCAGTATTTT.